This entry lists 17 T cell receptor beta chains sequenced from one sample in a study of beta chain features in type 1 diabetes. Study observations and caveats: Among patients with Type 1 diabetes, TCRB CDR3s were moderately but significantly shorter in every one of the four CD4+ subsets.

Expressed TCRB transcripts were sequenced after all isolated RNA was converted to cDNA. Method: immunoSEQ multiplex PCR; TCRdb's copy keeps in-frame clones and lacks some. The sample carries some 330,000 clones, roughly an eighth recorded once. These receptors lack a known antigen. Sample: naive CD4+ T cells from blood. These receptors were taken from a woman aged 18-30 years with type 1 diabetes.

The chain couples TRBV10-3 to TRBJ2-3, with D possibly being TRBD2 (5 bases). Deletions cut 6 bases from V and 0 bases from J, with 10 bases between. This CDR3 region has 14 residues. Germline V gene lookup returns CDR1 ENHRY and CDR2 SYGVKD. CDR3 residues: CAISQRTSTDTQYF. CDR3 nucleotide sequence: TGTGCCATCAGCCAGCGGACTAGCACAGATACGCAGTATTTT.

The chain combines TRBV18 with TRBJ2-7, with TRBD2 matching over 8 bases. With 0 bases clipped from V and 7 bases from J, the junction kept 5 bases outside the gene matches. The germline V gene has CDR1 KGHSH and CDR2 LQKENI. The CDR3 spans 14 residues. The CDR3 here is CASSPPGLEGEQYF. CDR3 nucleotide sequence: TGTGCCAGCTCACCACCGGGACTAGAAGGGGAGCAGTACTTC.

The V and J genes are TRBV28 and TRBJ1-1; D unclear. The V end lost 3 bases, the J end lost 6 bases, and 14 bases lay between the germline ends. This CDR3 is built from 14 residues. Germline CDR1 reads MDHEN; CDR2 reads SYDVKM. In nucleotides, the CDR3 is TGTGCCAGCAGTTTTGTACACCCCGGGGCTGAAGCTTTCTTT. It encodes CASSFVHPGAEAFF.

This clone was seen a handful of times. The chain has TRBV4-3 and TRBJ1-1; no reliable D call. The CDR3 totals 15 residues. From germline, CDR1 is LGHNA and CDR2 YSLEER. The V end lost 1 base, the J end lost 0 bases, and 9 bases lay between the germline ends. Here the CDR3 reads CASSQGVLLNTEAFF. The CDR3 coding sequence is TGCGCCAGCAGCCAAGGTGTACTGTTGAACACTGAAGCTTTCTTT.

V usage is TRBV7-2 and J usage is TRBJ2-3; 7 bases map to TRBD2. The CDR3 is 13 residues long. Trimming took 7 bases from V and 7 from J; bases not matched to a gene: 8. Germline CDR1 is SGHTA and CDR2 is FQGNSA. This chain's CDR3 is CASTSLAANTQYF. CDR3 DNA: TGTGCCAGCACCTCCCTAGCGGCTAATACGCAGTATTTT.

This clone was counted only a few times. Additional DNA sequences in this sample encode the identical CDR3. The V gene is TRBV9, the J gene TRBJ2-1; maybe TRBD1 (6 bases). The CDR3 has 15 residues. Germline CDR1 is SGDLS and CDR2 is YYNGEE. The V end lost 0 bases, the J end lost 4 bases, and 11 bases lay between the germline ends. In DNA, the CDR3 is TGTGCCAGCAGCGTAGTATCAGGGGCGTACAATGAGCAGTTCTTC. Protein product: CASSVVSGAYNEQFF.

Only a few counts were recorded for this clone. V is TRBV30 and J is TRBJ2-1, with TRBD1 as a possible D gene (6 bases). The V gene's germline CDR1 is GTSNPN and CDR2 SVGIG (reference sequence). The V gene lost 3 bases and the J gene lost 16 bases, with 25 bases spanning the gap. The CDR3 has 14 residues. CDR3 in DNA: TGTGCCTGGAGGCCTCCCCACCGACAGGTGTTTCAATTCTTC. This encodes CAWRPPHRQVFQFF.

DNA for the CDR3: TGCGCCAGCAGCTTGGGGACAGCCAACAACTACGAGCAGTACTTC. Its translation is CASSLGTANNYEQYF. The chain recombines TRBV5-1 with TRBJ2-7; D might be TRBD1 (6 bases). Looked up from germline, CDR1 is SGHRS and CDR2 is YFSETQ. The CDR3 totals 15 residues. The ends were cut back, 0 bases at V and 3 bases at J, with 13 bases in the middle.

The rearrangement joins TRBV7-9 to TRBJ1-1; 7 positions match TRBD1. Per the germline V gene, CDR1 is SEHNR and CDR2 is FQNEAQ (reference sequence). The V and J ends lost 3 bases and 1 base, in that order; junction bases with no gene match: 2. This CDR3 spans 14 amino acids. The CDR3 coding sequence is TGTGCCAGCAGCTTGGGACAGACGAACACTGAAGCTTTCTTT. It is translated as CASSLGQTNTEAFF.

This rearrangement joins TRBV6-6 to TRBJ1-5; D possibly corresponds to TRBD1 (5 bases). This CDR3 has 14 amino acids. From germline, CDR1 is MNHNY and CDR2 SVGAGI (reference sequence). Trimming removed 6 bases from V and 3 bases from J, with 12 bases in between. The CDR3 DNA reads as TGTGCCAGCAGCCCGGGGGGAGCCAATCAGCCCCAGCATTTT. Translation: CASSPGGANQPQHF.

The chain couples TRBV11-3 to TRBJ2-3; TRBD1 is a possible D gene (5 bases). Germline V gene data show CDR1 as SGHNT and CDR2 as YENEEA. This CDR3 is 14 amino acids long. V was pared by 0 bases and J by 4 bases, with 8 bases between. CDR3 sequence: CASSLDRVADTQYF. The CDR3 DNA reads TGTGCCAGCAGCTTAGACAGGGTGGCAGATACGCAGTATTTT.

This clone has only a few counts. The chain links TRBV7-2 to TRBJ2-6; 7 bases are shared with TRBD1. Germline lookup yields CDR1 SGHTA and CDR2 FQGNSA. The trim removed 6 bases at V and 2 bases at J, leaving 10 bases unmatched. The CDR3 is made up of 17 amino acids. DNA of the CDR3: TGTGCCAGCAGTCCCACAGGGGTATCTGCTGGGGCCAACGTCCTGACTTTC. As protein: CASSPTGVSAGANVLTF.

The chain couples TRBV30 to TRBJ1-4; TRBD1 might be the D (6 bases). V lost 1 base to trimming and J lost 8 bases, with 11 bases between them. The V gene's germline CDR1 is GTSNPN and CDR2 SVGIG (reference sequence). The CDR3 spans 13 residues. CDR3 protein: CAWSGQGPEKLFF. As DNA, the CDR3 is TGTGCCTGGAGTGGGCAGGGGCCCGAAAAACTGTTTTTT.

This clone was counted between two and nine times. This chain links TRBV4-3 with TRBJ2-1; D remains unclear. CDR1 and CDR2 from the germline V gene are LGHNA and YSLEER. This CDR3 is 13 amino acids long. V gave up 4 bases and J gave up 10 bases, with 14 bases separating them. CDR3 sequence reads: CASSPEPASEQFF. CDR3 nucleotide sequence: TGCGCCAGCAGCCCGGAGCCAGCTTCAGAGCAGTTCTTC.

The chain carries TRBV18 and TRBJ2-2, with TRBD1 matching 8 bases. The CDR3 runs 17 residues. Germline V CDR1 and CDR2: KGHSH, LQKENI. With V trimmed by 1 base and J by 2 bases, 6 bases remained unmatched. The CDR3: CASSPRSGQENTGELFF. The CDR3 bases are TGTGCCAGCTCACCACGTTCGGGACAGGAAAACACCGGGGAGCTGTTTTTT.

The gene calls are TRBV5-1 and TRBJ1-3; no reliable D call. Looked up from germline, CDR1 is SGHRS and CDR2 is YFSETQ. Trimming removed 4 bases at V and 1 base at J, with 12 bases between. The CDR3 covers 15 residues. The CDR3 is CASSPTPGSGNTIYF. In nucleotides, the CDR3 is TGCGCCAGCAGCCCAACACCCGGGTCTGGAAACACCATATATTTT.

This clone was counted between two and nine times. V gene TRBV13 combines with J gene TRBJ2-7; no reliable D call. Germline CDR1 is PRHDT and CDR2 is FYEKMQ (reference sequence). Deletions cut 5 bases from V and 6 bases from J, with 17 bases between. The CDR3 is 14 residues long. CDR3 loop: CASSPGGRQSEQYF. In nucleotides, the CDR3 is TGTGCCAGCAGCCCGGGTGGCCGTCAGAGCGAGCAGTACTTC.